This T cell receptor beta chain was observed in a study of T-cell reconstitution after alpha-beta-depleted transplantation in children. Concerning this clonotype itself: Its matching antigen is unknown.

Library preparation (for TCRbeta) was performed with unique molecular identifiers. TCRdb used MiXCR to reprocess the PCR reads, holding one entry per CDR3 protein. The profile shows about 340,000 distinct CDR3 sequences, around 16% of them singletons. Study results and caveats: T-cell numbers and diversity, one year after transplant, stemmed largely from T cells that were newly produced.

V shed 4 bases and J shed 3 bases, with 10 bases lying between them. This CDR3 contains 12 residues. Germline V gene data show CDR1 as SQVTM and CDR2 as ANQGSEA. Sequencing used PBMCs, mostly from graft donor cells, obtained 360 days after TCRalphabeta/CD19-depleted stem cell transplant. The gene calls are TRBV29-1 and TRBJ2-7, with no clear D. The clonotype comes from a male patient aged 2-15 years who had a stem cell transplant for acute lymphoblastic leukemia, so the T cells may come from the graft donor. DNA for the CDR3: TGCAGCGTTGGGGTAAGCCGCTACGAGCAGTACTTC. Translating gives CSVGVSRYEQYF.